This passage covers 20 T cell receptor beta chains from one sample sequenced in a study of identifying expanded T cells in peripheral blood. Measured with immunoSEQ multiplex PCR; TCRdb has only the in-frame clones, and not every one. This sample yields under 150,000 clones, of which less than 90% are seen a single time; about 8% belongs to the top ten. What was sequenced was blood. The receptors derive from a person aged 18-70 years in good health.

This clone turned up a few times. The chain links TRBV13 to TRBJ1-1; D unresolved. Trimming removed 5 bases at V and 0 bases at J, with 13 bases between. In germline, CDR1 is PRHDT, CDR2 FYEKMQ (reference sequence). This CDR3 is 15 amino acids long. The CDR3 region is CASSATGTVNTEAFF. Here the CDR3 DNA reads TGTGCCAGCAGCGCCACCGGAACAGTGAACACTGAAGCTTTCTTT.

At least ten counts were recorded for this clone. The CDR3 nucleotides are TGTGCCAGCAGTAAGGACAGTCCGAGGAGCCAGTACTTC. Translating gives CASSKDSPRSQYF. J is TRBJ2-7 and V is TRBV6-6, with D tentatively TRBD1 (6 bases). CDR3 length: 13 residues. Per the germline V gene, CDR1 is MNHNY and CDR2 is SVGAGI (reference sequence). Between the trimmed V and J ends, which lost 5 bases and 10 bases, there was a span of 18 bases.

The chain couples TRBV19 to TRBJ2-1; D is perhaps TRBD1 (8 bases). The germline V gene encodes CDR1 LNHDA and CDR2 SQIVND (reference sequence). The V and J ends lost 7 bases and 4 bases respectively, with 20 bases between them. This CDR3 is built from 16 residues. CDR3 DNA sequence: TGTGCCAGTACTCGCACAGGGGGGGACATTTACAATGAGCAGTTCTTC. This gives the protein CASTRTGGDIYNEQFF.

V is TRBV18 and J is TRBJ2-3, with D uncertain. Germline loops: CDR1 KGHSH, CDR2 LQKENI. Trimming removed 1 base at V and 1 base at J, with 6 bases between. CDR3 size: 14 residues. CDR3 protein: CASSPRMGTDTQYF. The CDR3 DNA sequence: TGTGCCAGCTCACCACGGATGGGCACAGATACGCAGTATTTT.

This chain uses TRBV18 with TRBJ2-7, with D maybe TRBD1 (5 bases). The CDR3 contains 15 residues. Germline lookup yields CDR1 KGHSH and CDR2 LQKENI. Trimming cost V 3 bases and J 4 bases, with 16 bases left between them. CDR3 in amino acids: CASSPLKGREYEQYF. As DNA, the CDR3 is TGTGCCAGCTCACCGTTAAAGGGCAGGGAATACGAGCAGTACTTC. Together with reference TRBV18 and TRBJ2-7, the CDR3 gives the full variable domain: NAGVMQNPRHLVRRRGQEARLRCSPMKGHSHVYWYRQLPEEGLKFMVYLQKENIIDESGMPKERFSAEFPKEGPSILRIQQVVRGDSAAYFCASSPLKGREYEQYFGPGTRLTVT.

This clone was seen more than once but under ten times. The rearrangement uses TRBV4-3 and TRBJ2-7; D is ambiguous. Germline assignment: CDR1 LGHNA and CDR2 YSLEER. This CDR3 comprises 16 residues. Trimming removed 1 base from V and 6 bases from J, with 19 bases in between. The DNA of the CDR3 is TGCGCCAGCAGCCAAGTTAATTTGGTGTCCTACGGCGAGCAGTACTTC. This codes for CASSQVNLVSYGEQYF.

The V call is TRBV5-8, the J call TRBJ2-3, with D tentatively TRBD2 (7 bases). The V end was cut by 4 bases, the J end by 2 bases, with 14 bases between. Germline V gene lookup returns CDR1 SGHTS and CDR2 YDEGEE. This CDR3 comprises 15 residues. The CDR3 nucleotides read TGTGCCAGCAGCCTGAGGGGGGGGTTCACAGATACGCAGTATTTT. Translation: CASSLRGGFTDTQYF.

This clone came up a few times. This sequence joins TRBV7-9 and TRBJ2-7, with D tentatively TRBD2 (5 bases). The germline V and J ends were trimmed by 5 bases and 3 bases, with 8 bases remaining between them. The CDR3 runs to 12 residues. Germline CDR1 reads SEHNR; CDR2 reads FQNEAQ (reference sequence). The CDR3: CASSNGGYEQYF. The CDR3 region has the DNA TGTGCCAGCAGCAACGGAGGCTACGAGCAGTACTTC.

The chain has TRBV5-4 and TRBJ1-2; no firm D call. Germline assignment: CDR1 SGHNT and CDR2 YYREEE (reference sequence). Trimming removed 3 bases from V and 5 bases from J, with 23 bases in between. The CDR3 covers 17 residues. The CDR3 nucleotides read TGTGCCAGCAGCTCGGGCCGCGGCAGGAGGCCGCGTTATGGCTACACCTTC. This sequence encodes CASSSGRGRRPRYGYTF. The full variable domain, rest sourced from reference TRBV5-4 and TRBJ1-2, is ETGVTQSPTHLIKTRGQQVTLRCSSQSGHNTVSWYQQALGQGPQFIFQYYREEENGRGNFPPRFSGLQFPNYSSELNVNALELDDSALYLCASSSGRGRRPRYGYTFGSGTRLTVV.

Worth noting for this clone: This same CDR3 is encoded by further DNA sequences in the sample. The chain uses TRBV5-8 and TRBJ2-3, with 9 bases lining up with TRBD2. There are 16 residues in the CDR3. Germline CDR1 is SGHTS and CDR2 is YDEGEE. V trimming: 1 base; J trimming: 0 bases; junction bases outside the gene matches: 3. As DNA, the CDR3 is TGTGCCAGCAGCTTGCGGCTAGCGGGGAGCACAGATACGCAGTATTTT. Translating it yields CASSLRLAGSTDTQYF.

This chain joins TRBV6-5 and TRBJ2-7; TRBD2 agrees at 8 bases. This CDR3 has 14 residues. V lost 4 bases and J lost 3; bases outside the gene matches: 5. CDR1 MNHEY and CDR2 SVGAGI come from the germline V gene. The CDR3 spells CASSSLSGGYEQYF. CDR3 coding DNA: TGTGCCAGCAGTTCCCTCAGCGGGGGCTACGAGCAGTACTTC.

The V and J genes are TRBV30 and TRBJ2-3; D is undetermined. Per germline, CDR1 GTSNPN and CDR2 SVGIG (reference sequence). This CDR3 is built from 12 residues. The V end lost 0 bases, the J end lost 3 bases, and 4 bases lay between the germline ends. The CDR3 spells CAWSVRTDTQYF. The CDR3 nucleotides read TGTGCCTGGAGTGTACGGACAGATACGCAGTATTTT.

The CDR3 DNA follows: TGTGCCAGCAGTTTATTAGGGATCGCAGATACGCAGTATTTT. Its protein product is CASSLLGIADTQYF. The rearrangement joins TRBV27 to TRBJ2-3; the D is unclear. This CDR3 spans 14 amino acids. Germline V gene data show CDR1 as MNHEY and CDR2 as SMNVEV (reference sequence). Trimming stripped 1 base from V and 4 bases from J, with 9 bases between.

The chain recombines TRBV19 with TRBJ1-3; no clear D gene. This CDR3 is 14 amino acids long. The V end lost 7 bases, the J end lost 2 bases, and 12 bases lay between the germline ends. Germline V gene data show CDR1 as LNHDA and CDR2 as SQIVND (reference sequence). Written as DNA, the CDR3 is TGTGCCAGTAATGTCGCTTGGACTGGAAACACCATATATTTT. The encoded protein is CASNVAWTGNTIYF.

The rearrangement joins TRBV7-2 to TRBJ2-3; the D gene is possibly TRBD2 (7 bases). Germline V lookup: CDR1 SGHTA, CDR2 FQGNSA. The CDR3 sequence is 14 residues long. Trimming cost V 5 bases and J 4 bases, with 13 bases left between them. The DNA of the CDR3 is TGTGCCAGCAGCAGGGGGGGATCTGCAGATACGCAGTATTTT. It encodes CASSRGGSADTQYF. The whole variable domain, filled in from reference TRBV7-2 and TRBJ2-3, reads GAGVSQSPSNKVTEKGKDVELRCDPISGHTALYWYRQSLGQGLEFLIYFQGNSAPDKSGLPSDRFSAERTGGSVSTLTIQRTQQEDSAVYLCASSRGGSADTQYFGPGTRLTVL.

This clone was recorded once. This rearrangement joins TRBV5-1 to TRBJ2-7; 10 bases are a match to TRBD1. V gave up 3 bases and J gave up 6 bases; unmatched junction bases: 3. Germline assignment: CDR1 SGHRS and CDR2 YFSETQ. The CDR3 length is 13 residues. CDR3 protein: CASSSGQGIEQYF. The CDR3 nucleotides read TGCGCCAGCAGCTCGGGACAGGGGATCGAGCAGTACTTC.

CDR3 bases: TGTGCCAGCAGCTCCCTAGGCGCCGGCACAGATACGCAGTATTTT. This encodes CASSSLGAGTDTQYF. The rearrangement links TRBV7-7 to TRBJ2-3; D ambiguous. Germline loops: CDR1 SSHAT, CDR2 FNYEAQ (reference sequence). With 4 bases removed from V and 1 base from J, the gap between germline ends came to 12 bases. The CDR3 is 15 residues long. Combining the CDR3 with reference TRBV7-7 and TRBJ2-3 gives the whole variable domain GAGVSQSPRYKVTKRGQDVTLRCDPISSHATLYWYQQALGQGPEFLTYFNYEAQPDKSGLPSDRFSAERPEGSISTLTIQRTEQRDSAMYRCASSSLGAGTDTQYFGPGTRLTVL.

The rearrangement joins TRBV11-3 to TRBJ1-1, with D hard to call. Looked up from germline, CDR1 is SGHNT and CDR2 is YENEEA. The CDR3 is made up of 13 amino acids. V shed 5 bases and J shed 1 base, with 8 bases lying between them. The CDR3 here is CASSVGPNTEAFF. CDR3 sequence (DNA): TGTGCCAGCAGCGTTGGCCCGAACACTGAAGCTTTCTTT.

The chain is built from TRBV2 and TRBJ2-5; 7 bases map to TRBD2. CDR1 SNHLY and CDR2 FYNNEI come from the germline V gene. The CDR3 has 17 residues. Trimming took 2 bases from V and 4 from J; bases not matched to a gene: 13. CDR3 loop: CASSEHRGGGRRETQYF. The CDR3, as DNA: TGTGCCAGCAGTGAACATAGGGGTGGCGGGAGAAGAGAGACCCAGTACTTC.

This clone has only one observation. The CDR3 DNA sequence: TGTGCCAGCAGTTCGCCTCCGGGGGGGCAGCCCCAGCATTTT. Its protein is CASSSPPGGQPQHF. The chain has TRBV27 and TRBJ1-5, with D possibly being TRBD1 (5 bases). Germline CDR1 MNHEY, CDR2 SMNVEV (reference sequence). This CDR3 is 14 amino acids long. V was pared by 4 bases and J by 7 bases, with 14 bases between.